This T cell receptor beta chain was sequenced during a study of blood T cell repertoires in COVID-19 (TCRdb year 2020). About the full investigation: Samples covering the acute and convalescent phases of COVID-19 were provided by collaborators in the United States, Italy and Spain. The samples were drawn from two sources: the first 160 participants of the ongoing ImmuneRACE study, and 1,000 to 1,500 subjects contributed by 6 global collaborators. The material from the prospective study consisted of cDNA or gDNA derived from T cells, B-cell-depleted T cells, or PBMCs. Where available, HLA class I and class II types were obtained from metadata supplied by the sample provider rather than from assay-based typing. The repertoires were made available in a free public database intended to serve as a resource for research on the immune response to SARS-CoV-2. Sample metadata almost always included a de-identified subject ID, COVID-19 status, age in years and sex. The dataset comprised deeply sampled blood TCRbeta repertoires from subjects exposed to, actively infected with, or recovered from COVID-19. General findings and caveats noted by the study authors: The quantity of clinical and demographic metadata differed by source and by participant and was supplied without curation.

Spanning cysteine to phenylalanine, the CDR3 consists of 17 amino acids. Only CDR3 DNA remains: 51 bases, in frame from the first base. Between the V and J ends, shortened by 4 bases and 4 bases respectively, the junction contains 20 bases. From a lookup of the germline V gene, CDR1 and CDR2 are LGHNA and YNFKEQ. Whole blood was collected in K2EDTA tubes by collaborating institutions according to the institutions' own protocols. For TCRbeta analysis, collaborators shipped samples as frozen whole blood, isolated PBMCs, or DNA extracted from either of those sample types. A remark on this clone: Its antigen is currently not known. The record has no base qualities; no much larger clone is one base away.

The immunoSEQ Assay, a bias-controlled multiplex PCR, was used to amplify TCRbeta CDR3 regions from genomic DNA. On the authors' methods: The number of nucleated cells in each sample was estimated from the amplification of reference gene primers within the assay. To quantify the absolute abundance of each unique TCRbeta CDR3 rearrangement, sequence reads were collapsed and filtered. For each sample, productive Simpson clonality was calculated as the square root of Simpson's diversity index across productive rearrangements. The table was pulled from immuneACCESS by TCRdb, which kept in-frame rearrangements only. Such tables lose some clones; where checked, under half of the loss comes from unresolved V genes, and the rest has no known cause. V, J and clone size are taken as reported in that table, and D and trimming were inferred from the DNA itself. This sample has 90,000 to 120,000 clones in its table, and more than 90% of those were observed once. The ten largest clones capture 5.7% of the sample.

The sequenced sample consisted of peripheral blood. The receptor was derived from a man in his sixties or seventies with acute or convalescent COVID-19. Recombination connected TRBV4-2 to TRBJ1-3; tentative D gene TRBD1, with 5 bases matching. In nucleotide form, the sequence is TGTGCCAGCAGCCCCTTTGAAGCCCCTGGGGCAGGAAACACCATATATTTT. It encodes CASSPFEAPGAGNTIYF.